This is a list of T cell receptor beta chains from one sample in a study of OX40 agonist ivuxolimab in advanced cancers. Using immunoSEQ multiplex PCR, the repertoire was profiled, and TCRdb retains in-frame clones only, with some absent. The sample contains tens of thousands of clones, 89% of which appear only once. This specimen consisted of CD4+ or CD8+ T cells sorted from blood, obtained in a trial of the OX40 agonist ivuxolimab. These receptors were taken from an adult with an advanced solid tumor such as melanoma, head and neck, liver or kidney cancer. CDR3s include the opening cysteine and the closing phenylalanine or tryptophan. A D gene is named only where the DNA matches it firmly. Clone sizes are given selectively: once, few, many, or a class where the clone is expanded.

CDR3 protein: CASSLIAPSGIYEQYF
CDR3 DNA: TGTGCCAGCAGTTTAATCGCCCCGAGCGGAATCTACGAGCAGTACTTC
V gene: TRBV27
J gene: TRBJ2-7
clone size: once
D gene: -

CDR3 protein: CASSEPQGASGELFF
CDR3 DNA: TGTGCCAGCAGCGAACCTCAGGGGGCATCAGGGGAGCTGTTTTTT
V gene: TRBV5-6
J gene: TRBJ2-2
clone size: medium-sized
D gene: TRBD1

CDR3 protein: CASSFSGGGYEQYF
CDR3 DNA: TGTGCCAGCAGCTTTTCCGGGGGCGGATACGAGCAGTACTTC
V gene: TRBV11-2
J gene: TRBJ2-7
clone size: -
D gene: -

CDR3 protein: CAISESVAGHEQYF
CDR3 DNA: TGTGCCATCAGTGAGTCGGTAGCGGGCCACGAGCAGTACTTC
V gene: TRBV10-3
J gene: TRBJ2-7
clone size: -
D gene: TRBD2

CDR3 protein: CASSFTSGSVTSSYNEQFF
CDR3 DNA: TGCGCCAGCAGCTTCACTAGCGGGAGTGTTACGAGCTCCTACAATGAGCAGTTCTTC
V gene: TRBV5-1
J gene: TRBJ2-1
clone size: -
D gene: TRBD2

CDR3 protein: CASSQDRVQGPGNTIYF
CDR3 DNA: TGCGCCAGCAGCCAAGATCGCGTCCAAGGGCCTGGAAACACCATATATTTT
V gene: TRBV4-3
J gene: TRBJ1-3
clone size: -
D gene: -

CDR3 protein: CASTQTGWFDRTDTQYF
CDR3 DNA: TGTGCCAGTACCCAGACAGGGTGGTTTGATCGGACAGATACGCAGTATTTT
V gene: TRBV19
J gene: TRBJ2-3
clone size: once
D gene: TRBD1

CDR3 protein: CASSEGYHTGELFF
CDR3 DNA: TGTGCCAGCAGTGAAGGGTATCACACCGGGGAGCTGTTTTTT
V gene: TRBV6-1
J gene: TRBJ2-2
clone size: -
D gene: -

CDR3 protein: CASSLGHEQYF
CDR3 DNA: TGCGCCAGCAGCTTGGGCCACGAGCAGTACTTC
V gene: TRBV5-1
J gene: TRBJ2-7
clone size: once
D gene: -

CDR3 protein: CASSSGPTGELFF
CDR3 DNA: TGTGCCAGCAGCTCCGGACCCACCGGGGAGCTGTTTTTT
V gene: TRBV7-3
J gene: TRBJ2-2
clone size: -
D gene: -

CDR3 protein: CASRSSNEQFF
CDR3 DNA: TGCGCCAGCAGATCTAGCAATGAGCAGTTCTTC
V gene: TRBV5-1
J gene: TRBJ2-1
clone size: -
D gene: -

CDR3 protein: CASSPTDGVYEQYF
CDR3 DNA: TGTGCCAGCAGTCCGACAGACGGGGTCTACGAGCAGTACTTC
V gene: TRBV28
J gene: TRBJ2-7
clone size: once
D gene: -

CDR3 protein: CASSSTDLETQYF
CDR3 DNA: TGTGCCAGCAGCTCCACAGACTTAGAGACCCAGTACTTC
V gene: TRBV5-6
J gene: TRBJ2-5
clone size: -
D gene: -

CDR3 protein: CATSRREIYNEQFF
CDR3 DNA: TGTGCCACCAGCAGGCGGGAGATCTACAATGAGCAGTTCTTC
V gene: TRBV15
J gene: TRBJ2-1
clone size: -
D gene: TRBD2

CDR3 protein: CASSLAGGFEQYF
CDR3 DNA: TGCGCCAGCAGCTTGGCGGGAGGGTTCGAGCAGTACTTC
V gene: TRBV5-1
J gene: TRBJ2-7
clone size: once
D gene: TRBD2

CDR3 protein: CASTPRDRVSEQYF
CDR3 DNA: TGTGCCAGTACTCCCCGGGACAGGGTTAGCGAGCAGTACTTC
V gene: TRBV19
J gene: TRBJ2-7
clone size: -
D gene: TRBD1

CDR3 protein: CASSFHLASGESSYNEQFF
CDR3 DNA: TGTGCCAGCAGTTTTCATCTGGCTAGCGGGGAGAGCTCCTACAATGAGCAGTTCTTC
V gene: TRBV28
J gene: TRBJ2-1
clone size: -
D gene: TRBD2

CDR3 protein: CASSMTINTGELFF
CDR3 DNA: TGTGCCAGCAGTATGACTATTAACACCGGGGAGCTGTTTTTT
V gene: TRBV4-2
J gene: TRBJ2-2
clone size: -
D gene: -

CDR3 protein: CASSLDIDTQYF
CDR3 DNA: TGTGCCAGCAGCTTAGATATAGATACGCAGTATTTT
V gene: TRBV11-1
J gene: TRBJ2-3
clone size: -
D gene: -

CDR3 protein: CASSQDLWRAESYEQYF
CDR3 DNA: TGTGCCAGCAGCCAAGATCTTTGGAGGGCAGAGTCCTACGAGCAGTACTTC
V gene: TRBV4-2
J gene: TRBJ2-7
clone size: -
D gene: -

CDR3 protein: CASSVGGGNNQPQHF
CDR3 DNA: TGTGCCAGCAGCGTGGGGGGAGGGAACAATCAGCCCCAGCATTTT
V gene: TRBV9
J gene: TRBJ1-5
clone size: -
D gene: -

CDR3 protein: CASSRDDRGAETQYF
CDR3 DNA: TGTGCCAGCAGCAGGGACGACCGGGGAGCGGAGACCCAGTACTTC
V gene: TRBV5-4
J gene: TRBJ2-5
clone size: -
D gene: -

CDR3 protein: CASSYSGPYEQYF
CDR3 DNA: TGTGCCAGCAGTTACTCCGGTCCCTACGAGCAGTACTTC
V gene: TRBV6-5
J gene: TRBJ2-7
clone size: -
D gene: -

CDR3 protein: CASSFFGLGREAYNEQFF
CDR3 DNA: TGCGCCAGCAGCTTTTTTGGGCTAGGGCGGGAGGCCTACAATGAGCAGTTCTTC
V gene: TRBV5-1
J gene: TRBJ2-1
clone size: -
D gene: TRBD2

CDR3 protein: CAISESWIGGYQEAFF
CDR3 DNA: TGTGCCATCAGTGAGTCGTGGATAGGGGGCTACCAGGAAGCTTTCTTT
V gene: TRBV10-3
J gene: TRBJ1-1
clone size: -
D gene: TRBD1

CDR3 protein: CASTPGLYNEQFF
CDR3 DNA: TGTGCCAGCACCCCGGGACTTTACAATGAGCAGTTCTTC
V gene: TRBV4-2
J gene: TRBJ2-1
clone size: -
D gene: -

CDR3 protein: CASSTSIAEYNEQFF
CDR3 DNA: TGTGCCAGTAGTACCTCAATAGCGGAATACAATGAGCAGTTCTTC
V gene: TRBV19
J gene: TRBJ2-1
clone size: -
D gene: -

CDR3 protein: CASSGATDSYEQYF
CDR3 DNA: TGTGCCAGCAGCGGGGCCACAGATTCCTACGAGCAGTACTTC
V gene: TRBV7-9
J gene: TRBJ2-7
clone size: few
D gene: -

CDR3 protein: CASSLGTYREQYF
CDR3 DNA: TGCGCCAGCAGCTTGGGGACTTATCGGGAGCAGTACTTC
V gene: TRBV5-1
J gene: TRBJ2-7
clone size: -
D gene: -

CDR3 protein: CAWSAGLAGGKGYNEQFF
CDR3 DNA: TGTGCCTGGAGTGCGGGACTAGCGGGAGGGAAAGGCTACAATGAGCAGTTCTTC
V gene: TRBV30
J gene: TRBJ2-1
clone size: -
D gene: TRBD2

CDR3 protein: CASSIGSNTGELFF
CDR3 DNA: TGTGCCAGCAGTATAGGATCTAACACCGGGGAGCTGTTTTTT
V gene: TRBV28
J gene: TRBJ2-2
clone size: -
D gene: -

CDR3 protein: CASSSRMSALEAFF
CDR3 DNA: TGTGCCAGCAGCTCCCGGATGTCGGCTCTGGAAGCTTTCTTT
V gene: TRBV5-6
J gene: TRBJ1-1
clone size: -
D gene: -

CDR3 protein: CASSVGVVAVSTDTQYF
CDR3 DNA: TGTGCCAGCAGCGTAGGGGTGGTGGCAGTCAGCACAGATACGCAGTATTTT
V gene: TRBV9
J gene: TRBJ2-3
clone size: -
D gene: -

CDR3 protein: CSVDREGGTEAFF
CDR3 DNA: TGCAGCGTGGACAGGGAAGGGGGCACTGAAGCTTTCTTT
V gene: TRBV29-1
J gene: TRBJ1-1
clone size: -
D gene: TRBD1

CDR3 protein: CASSQYRRDQAYEQYF
CDR3 DNA: TGTGCCAGCAGCCAATACCGCCGGGACCAAGCCTACGAGCAGTACTTC
V gene: TRBV28
J gene: TRBJ2-7
clone size: -
D gene: -

CDR3 protein: CASSQDFRGANTQYF
CDR3 DNA: TGCGCCAGCAGCCAAGATTTTCGGGGGGCGAATACGCAGTATTTT
V gene: TRBV4-3
J gene: TRBJ2-3
clone size: -
D gene: -

CDR3 protein: CASSPRGVNEKLFF
CDR3 DNA: TGTGCCAGCAGTCCCAGGGGTGTAAATGAAAAACTGTTTTTT
V gene: TRBV27
J gene: TRBJ1-4
clone size: -
D gene: -

CDR3 protein: CASSPGLALDTQYF
CDR3 DNA: TGCGCCAGCAGCCCGGGACTAGCGTTAGATACGCAGTATTTT
V gene: TRBV5-1
J gene: TRBJ2-3
clone size: -
D gene: TRBD2

CDR3 protein: CASSQHGTGSSNEKLFF
CDR3 DNA: TGCGCCAGCAGCCAACACGGGACAGGGTCGTCTAATGAAAAACTGTTTTTT
V gene: TRBV4-3
J gene: TRBJ1-4
clone size: -
D gene: TRBD1

CDR3 protein: CSGGTSGMAGELFF
CDR3 DNA: TGCAGCGGGGGGACTAGCGGGATGGCCGGGGAGCTGTTTTTT
V gene: TRBV29-1
J gene: TRBJ2-2
clone size: -
D gene: TRBD2

CDR3 protein: CASSLITDMNTEAFF
CDR3 DNA: TGTGCCAGCAGCTTAATAACGGATATGAACACTGAAGCTTTCTTT
V gene: TRBV11-2
J gene: TRBJ1-1
clone size: -
D gene: -

CDR3 protein: CASSQDWASGGYNEQFF
CDR3 DNA: TGTGCCAGCAGCCAAGATTGGGCTAGCGGGGGATACAATGAGCAGTTCTTC
V gene: TRBV14
J gene: TRBJ2-1
clone size: -
D gene: TRBD2

CDR3 protein: CASSIMGAGELFF
CDR3 DNA: TGCGCCAGCAGCATCATGGGGGCCGGGGAGCTGTTTTTT
V gene: TRBV4-3
J gene: TRBJ2-2
clone size: -
D gene: -

CDR3 protein: CASSEVEGTANTGELFF
CDR3 DNA: TGTGCCAGCAGTGAAGTCGAGGGTACCGCGAACACCGGGGAGCTGTTTTTT
V gene: TRBV2
J gene: TRBJ2-2
clone size: -
D gene: -

CDR3 protein: CAISEAANTGELFF
CDR3 DNA: TGTGCCATCAGTGAAGCGGCCAACACCGGGGAGCTGTTTTTT
V gene: TRBV10-3
J gene: TRBJ2-2
clone size: -
D gene: -

CDR3 protein: CASSVGSSYEQYF
CDR3 DNA: TGTGCCAGCAGCGTCGGGTCCTCCTACGAGCAGTACTTC
V gene: TRBV9
J gene: TRBJ2-7
clone size: -
D gene: -

CDR3 protein: CASTSGGKAFF
CDR3 DNA: TGTGCCAGCACTTCAGGGGGAAAAGCTTTCTTT
V gene: TRBV7-3
J gene: TRBJ1-1
clone size: -
D gene: TRBD1

CDR3 protein: CASSHTGQNIQYF
CDR3 DNA: TGTGCCAGCTCCCACACCGGGCAAAACATTCAGTACTTC
V gene: TRBV18
J gene: TRBJ2-4
clone size: -
D gene: -

CDR3 protein: CSADREAGYTF
CDR3 DNA: TGCAGTGCCGACAGGGAGGCTGGCTACACCTTC
V gene: TRBV20-1
J gene: TRBJ1-2
clone size: -
D gene: TRBD1

CDR3 protein: CASSQTPGELFF
CDR3 DNA: TGTGCCAGCAGCCAGACCCCCGGGGAGCTGTTTTTT
V gene: TRBV7-9
J gene: TRBJ2-2
clone size: -
D gene: -

CDR3 protein: CATSRGSGGLQETQYF
CDR3 DNA: TGTGCCACCAGCAGAGGTAGCGGAGGACTTCAAGAGACCCAGTACTTC
V gene: TRBV15
J gene: TRBJ2-5
clone size: -
D gene: -

CDR3 protein: CASSIYGNEQFF
CDR3 DNA: TGTGCCAGTAGTATATACGGAAATGAGCAGTTCTTC
V gene: TRBV19
J gene: TRBJ2-1
clone size: once
D gene: -

CDR3 protein: CASSVTGALYNEQFF
CDR3 DNA: TGTGCCAGCAGCGTCACAGGGGCCCTTTACAATGAGCAGTTCTTC
V gene: TRBV9
J gene: TRBJ2-1
clone size: -
D gene: TRBD1

CDR3 protein: CASSDRENYGYTF
CDR3 DNA: TGTGCCAGCTCAGACAGGGAAAACTATGGCTACACCTTC
V gene: TRBV18
J gene: TRBJ1-2
clone size: -
D gene: TRBD1